This entry is about one TCR beta chain. This specimen belongs to a study of blood T cell repertoires in COVID-19. The junction had 3 bases not matched to a gene; V was cut back by 6 bases and J by 6 bases. The V gene's germline CDR1 is KGHSH and CDR2 LQKENI. This CDR3 has 14 amino acids. Clones were read by immunoSEQ multiplex PCR, and TCRdb kept only the in-frame ones, dropping some. Of about 290,000 clones in the sample, 75% to 90% were seen once. The source material was PBMCs or T cells enriched from blood (not recorded which). This receptor was taken from a middle-aged woman who had recovered from COVID-19. The rearrangement uses TRBV18 and TRBJ1-5, with 12 bases matching TRBD1. The CDR3 DNA reads TGTGCCAGCTCCCAGGGACAGGGGGCTCAGCCCCAGCATTTT. It specifies CASSQGQGAQPQHF.